Presented here are 9 T cell receptor beta chains from one specimen sequenced in a study of tissue T cells after allogeneic stem cell transplantation. Libraries were prepared by immunoSEQ multiplex PCR; TCRdb keeps only in-frame clonotypes and omits some of them. The sample records tens of thousands of clones, more than 90% being singletons. The sample in question was blood, obtained before transplantation. The receptor set was obtained from a woman aged 35 to 75 who later had graft-versus-host disease after an allogeneic stem cell transplant.

On this clone itself: Other nucleotide sequences in the sample specify the same CDR3. V is TRBV18 and J is TRBJ2-2; TRBD1 agrees at 10 bases. The V gene end was trimmed by 1 base and the J gene end by 6 bases; junction bases not matched to a gene: 5. Germline-derived CDR1 and CDR2 are KGHSH and LQKENI. The CDR3 consists of 16 residues. The CDR3 spells CASSPLTGGAAGELFF. The DNA of the CDR3 is TGTGCCAGCTCACCACTGACAGGGGGCGCTGCCGGGGAGCTGTTTTTT. The variable domain in full, completed from reference TRBV18 and TRBJ2-2, reads NAGVMQNPRHLVRRRGQEARLRCSPMKGHSHVYWYRQLPEEGLKFMVYLQKENIIDESGMPKERFSAEFPKEGPSILRIQQVVRGDSAAYFCASSPLTGGAAGELFFGEGSRLTVL.

V gene TRBV7-9 combines with J gene TRBJ2-7; 9 bases fit TRBD1. The junction had 4 bases not matched to a gene; V was cut back by 5 bases and J by 2 bases. Germline lookup yields CDR1 SEHNR and CDR2 FQNEAQ (reference sequence). CDR3 size: 14 residues. As DNA, the CDR3 is TGTGCCAGCAGCCCCCGGGACAGGGCCTACGAGCAGTACTTC. Translated: CASSPRDRAYEQYF.

The rearrangement links TRBV20-1 to TRBJ1-2, with a tentative D call TRBD1 (5 bases). V lost 3 bases and J 1 base, leaving 15 bases between the germline ends. Germline CDR1 DFQATT, CDR2 SNEGSKA (reference sequence). This CDR3 has 15 residues. The CDR3 DNA is TGCAGTGCTAGTCTAGGGGAGGCGTATAACTATGGCTACACCTTC. Its protein product is CSASLGEAYNYGYTF.

The gene calls are TRBV27 and TRBJ2-7; D may be TRBD2 (7 bases). The V gene lost 4 bases and the J gene lost 0 bases, with 10 bases spanning the gap. This CDR3 is 14 amino acids long. Per the germline V gene, CDR1 is MNHEY and CDR2 is SMNVEV (reference sequence). Here the CDR3 reads CASSWGGASYEQYF. The CDR3 bases are TGTGCCAGCAGTTGGGGGGGCGCCTCCTACGAGCAGTACTTC.

This clone was found once. The chain uses TRBV2 and TRBJ2-2, with 8 bases aligning to TRBD2. The germline gives CDR1 SNHLY, CDR2 FYNNEI. The trim removed 10 bases at V and 3 bases at J, leaving 1 base unmatched. CDR3 length equals 12 residues. Here the CDR3 DNA reads TGTGCCACGGGACTAGACACCGGGGAGCTGTTTTTT. Its translation: CATGLDTGELFF.

The chain carries TRBV5-1 and TRBJ1-4; D is unclear. This CDR3 is built from 13 residues. The germline V gene encodes CDR1 SGHRS and CDR2 YFSETQ. Trimming shortened V by 5 bases and J by 2 bases, and 7 bases separated the two germline ends. In DNA form, the CDR3 reads TGCGCCAGCAGGGACGGGACTAATGAAAAACTGTTTTTT. Its translation is CASRDGTNEKLFF.

The chain uses TRBV19 and TRBJ2-1, with TRBD1 matching over 8 bases. The germline V gene encodes CDR1 LNHDA and CDR2 SQIVND (reference sequence). With 6 bases clipped from V and 4 bases from J, the junction kept 14 bases outside the gene matches. The CDR3 is 17 residues long. CDR3 in amino acids: CASRTTGAPAKYNEQFF. In DNA form, the CDR3 reads TGTGCCAGTAGGACGACAGGGGCTCCGGCTAAATACAATGAGCAGTTCTTC.

The genes are TRBV5-6 and TRBJ1-2; possible D gene TRBD1, 6 bases. The germline V and J ends were trimmed by 2 bases and 4 bases, with 21 bases remaining between them. The germline V gene has CDR1 SGHDT and CDR2 YYEEEE. The CDR3 is 17 amino acids. CDR3 in DNA: TGTGCCAGCAGCTTTCTCCGGTCCGGGGGGCAGACCTATGGCTACACCTTC. The encoded protein is CASSFLRSGGQTYGYTF.

The gene calls are TRBV7-9 and TRBJ2-5; either TRBD1 or TRBD2 may fit D (5 bases each). The CDR3 spans 14 residues. Germline V CDR1 and CDR2: SEHNR, FQNEAQ (reference sequence). Trimming cost V 5 bases and J 5 bases, with 15 bases left between them. The CDR3: CASSQAGTGETQYF. DNA of the CDR3: TGTGCCAGCAGCCAAGCAGGGACGGGGGAGACCCAGTACTTC.